This T cell receptor beta chain came from a study of beta chain bispecific antibodies for T cell cancers. Study-wide results and limits: Anti-TRBV12 exposure, compared with anti-CD19, reduced the TRBV12-3 proportion of TRBV signal by around 99%. Normal T cells contributed less of the targeted TRBV signal than the leukemia cells did.

The V gene lost 5 bases and the J gene lost 3 bases, with 9 bases spanning the gap. This CDR3 has 12 residues. CDR1 and CDR2 (germline): SGHDT, YYEEEE. There are many counts of this clonotype. Its antigen is unidentified. TCRdb re-derived calls from the 5' RACE reads in MiXCR, one entry per CDR3 protein. The data hold around 19,000 distinct CDR3 sequences, with just over 2% observed a single time. Either OKT3 anti-CD3 antibody or CD3/CD28 beads expanded T cells from blood mononuclear cells over roughly 3 days. This sample: Jurkat plus normal T cells with anti-TRBV12 bispecific. This material consisted of healthy donor T cells cultured with leukemia cells, taken from a culture containing a bispecific antibody targeting TCR Vbeta12. The sequence was obtained from a human donor in good health. Some clones in this sample may be carry-over from other donors' samples. The chain is built from TRBV5-6 and TRBJ2-7; no clear D gene. The CDR3 DNA is TGTGCCAGCAGATCCCTAGGCTACGAGCAGTACTTC. It translates to CASRSLGYEQYF. The full variable domain, rest sourced from reference TRBV5-6 and TRBJ2-7, is DAGVTQSPTHLIKTRGQQVTLRCSPKSGHDTVSWYQQALGQGPQFIFQYYEEEERQRGNFPDRFSGHQFPNYSSELNVNALLLGDSALYLCASRSLGYEQYFGPGTRLTVT.